The following is a T cell receptor beta chain sequence with its context. This entry belongs to a study of blood T cell repertoires in COVID-19. About the study: Some COVID-19 samples were acute and others convalescent; all came from the United States, Italy and Spain. Sample material is recorded as cDNA or gDNA derived from T cells, B-cell-depleted T cells, or PBMCs.

Germline CDR1 reads SGHTA; CDR2 reads FQGTGA. Unmatched junction bases numbered 9, after V lost 6 bases and J lost 4 bases. The length of the CDR3 is 16 residues. Source study methods: Amplifying reference gene primers gave estimates of nucleated cell counts. The table came from immunoSEQ multiplex PCR; TCRdb's copy has only in-frame clones and leaves some out. V, J and clone size reflect that table, while D and trimming were determined from the DNA. The top ten clones hold roughly 6.3% of a sample with about 85,000 clones, more than 65% of them seen once. The chain combines TRBV7-3 with TRBJ2-1; 10 positions match TRBD1. The specimen was peripheral blood. The origin of this receptor is a man aged 55-75 years with acute or convalescent COVID-19. CDR3 DNA: TGTGCCAGCAGTTACCTCCGGACAGGGGGTTACAATGAGCAGTTCTTC. It specifies CASSYLRTGGYNEQFF.